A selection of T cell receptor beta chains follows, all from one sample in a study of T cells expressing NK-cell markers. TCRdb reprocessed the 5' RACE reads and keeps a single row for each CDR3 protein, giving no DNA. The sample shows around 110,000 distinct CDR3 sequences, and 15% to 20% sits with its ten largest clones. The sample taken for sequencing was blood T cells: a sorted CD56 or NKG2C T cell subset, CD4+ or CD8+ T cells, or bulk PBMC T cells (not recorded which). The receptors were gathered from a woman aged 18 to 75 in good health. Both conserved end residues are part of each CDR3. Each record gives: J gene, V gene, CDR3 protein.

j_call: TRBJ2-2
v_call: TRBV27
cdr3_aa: CASKVVLGTGELFF

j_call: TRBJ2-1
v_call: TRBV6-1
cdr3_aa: CASSPGPSGGLLWNEQFF

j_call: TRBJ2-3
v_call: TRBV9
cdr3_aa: CASSVGASGTDTQYF

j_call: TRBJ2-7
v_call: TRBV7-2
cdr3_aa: CASSSGLARYEQYF

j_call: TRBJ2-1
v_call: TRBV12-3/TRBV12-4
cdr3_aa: CATHSGGANEQFF

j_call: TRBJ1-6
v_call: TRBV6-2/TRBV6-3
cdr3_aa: CARPLPGQFPREHNSPLHF

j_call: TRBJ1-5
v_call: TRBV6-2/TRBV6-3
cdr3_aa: CASTLGATNQPQHF

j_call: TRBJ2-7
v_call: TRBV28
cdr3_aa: CASSLIAAVLSHEQYF

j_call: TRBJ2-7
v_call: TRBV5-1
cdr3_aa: CASSSNGEQYF

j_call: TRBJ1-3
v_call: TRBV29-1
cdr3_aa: CSGDRGPGNTIYF

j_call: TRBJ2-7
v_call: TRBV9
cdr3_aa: CASSVSETGHSPYEQYF

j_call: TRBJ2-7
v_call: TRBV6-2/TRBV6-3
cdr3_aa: CASSYSSSGSLEQYF

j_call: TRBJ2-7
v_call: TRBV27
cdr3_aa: CASSLYAGSPYEQYF

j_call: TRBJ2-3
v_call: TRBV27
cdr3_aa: CASSLFGASTDTQYF

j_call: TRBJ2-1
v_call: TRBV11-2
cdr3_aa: CASSLDGTSGYNEQFF

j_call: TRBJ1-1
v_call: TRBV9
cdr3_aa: CASSVGDFTEAFF

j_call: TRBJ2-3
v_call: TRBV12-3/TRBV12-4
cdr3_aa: CASSLVGRLGTDTQYF

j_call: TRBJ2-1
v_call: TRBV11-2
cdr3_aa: CASRPLRGTKTYNEQFF

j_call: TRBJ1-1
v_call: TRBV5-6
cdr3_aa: CASSPEANTEAFF

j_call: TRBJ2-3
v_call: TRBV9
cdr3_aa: CASSVTSGATTDTQYF

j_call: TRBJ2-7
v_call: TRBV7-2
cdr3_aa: CASSPPDFSQRQYF

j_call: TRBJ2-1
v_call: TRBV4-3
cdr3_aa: CASSQDWVRSYNEQFF

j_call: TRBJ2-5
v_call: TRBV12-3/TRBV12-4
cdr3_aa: CASSTKETQYF

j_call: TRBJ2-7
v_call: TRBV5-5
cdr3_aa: CASSSGQISYEQYF

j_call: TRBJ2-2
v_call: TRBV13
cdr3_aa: CASSPRLAGAGELFF

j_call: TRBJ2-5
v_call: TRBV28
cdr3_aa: CASTPTGPETQYF

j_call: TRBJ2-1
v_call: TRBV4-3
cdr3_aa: CASSPRGGSYNEQFF

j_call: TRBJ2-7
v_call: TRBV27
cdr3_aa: CASSFHSTAYEQYF

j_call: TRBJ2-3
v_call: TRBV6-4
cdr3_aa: CASSDSVDTDTQYF

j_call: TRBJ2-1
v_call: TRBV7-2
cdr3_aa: CASSLGPGQGLDNEQFF

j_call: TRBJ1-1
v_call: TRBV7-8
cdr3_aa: CASSLGWGNTEAFF

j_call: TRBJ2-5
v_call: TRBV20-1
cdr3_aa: CSAREAGGLETQYF

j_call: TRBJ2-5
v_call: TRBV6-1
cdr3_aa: CASSRRTDGETQYF

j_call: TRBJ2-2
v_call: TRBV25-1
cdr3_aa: CASRDTTNTGELFF

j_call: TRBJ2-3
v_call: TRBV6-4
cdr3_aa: CASSEASIGGADTQYF

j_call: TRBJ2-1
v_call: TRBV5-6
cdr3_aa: CASSRGQGRYNEQFF

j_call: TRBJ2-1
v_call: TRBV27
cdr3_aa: CASSSGLAGVWNNEQFF

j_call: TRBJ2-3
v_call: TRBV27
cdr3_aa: CASAGADTDTQYF

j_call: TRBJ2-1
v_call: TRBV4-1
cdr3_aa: CASSLILAGTYNEQFF

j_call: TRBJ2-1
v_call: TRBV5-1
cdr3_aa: CASSFLRQWGYNEQFF

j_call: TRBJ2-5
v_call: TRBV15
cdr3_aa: CATSRDQEGSYGTQYF

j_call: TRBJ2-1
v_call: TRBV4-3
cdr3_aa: CASSQDLGFGRDNEQFF

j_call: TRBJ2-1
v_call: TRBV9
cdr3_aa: CASSPSNNEQFF

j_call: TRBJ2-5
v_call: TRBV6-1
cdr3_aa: CASSLDGWYETQYF

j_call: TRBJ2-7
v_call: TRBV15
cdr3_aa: CATSRDRDRVYEQYF

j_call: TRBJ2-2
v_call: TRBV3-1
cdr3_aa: CASREPGLATGELFF

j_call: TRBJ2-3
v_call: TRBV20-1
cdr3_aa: CSARDLGPDTQYF

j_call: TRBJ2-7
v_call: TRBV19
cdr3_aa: CATGQGQYEQYF

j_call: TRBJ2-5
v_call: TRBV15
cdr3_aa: CATSPLPGKEETQYF

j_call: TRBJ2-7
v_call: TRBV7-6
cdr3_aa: CASSLAGRQARYEQYF

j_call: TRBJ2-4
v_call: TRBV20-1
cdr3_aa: CSATKALAKNIQYF